The clone carrying this TCR beta chain was recorded a few times. Its antigen remains unknown. Of the isolated RNA, all was reverse transcribed, and so the sequenced material was expressed TCRB transcripts. Sequencing used immunoSEQ multiplex PCR; TCRdb keeps in-frame clones, though not all of them. The data show about 330,000 clones, roughly 9.6% seen once. V was cut by 5 bases and J by 1 base, with 16 bases left in between. This CDR3 has 16 residues. Germline values: CDR1 SGHTA, CDR2 FQGNSA. This sample stems from a study of beta chain features in type 1 diabetes. General study findings and limits: PCR might favor shorter templates, equally in patients and controls. Shorter TCRB CDR3s, moderately but significantly so, marked every one of the four CD4+ subsets in Type 1 diabetes patients.

The rearrangement links TRBV7-2 to TRBJ2-3; tentative D call: TRBD1 (6 bases). The origin of this receptor is a woman in her twenties or thirties in good health. Sequenced input: naive CD4+ T cells from blood. CDR3 residues: CASSARAGDGTDTQYF. The CDR3 DNA is TGTGCCAGCAGCGCAAGAGCAGGGGACGGCACAGATACGCAGTATTTT.